This T cell receptor beta chain was observed in a study of cytomegalovirus exposure and HLA in healthy donors. Study in general: The study placed approximately 80% of its approximately 380 genotyped donors in the Caucasian-associated ancestry cluster. General study results and limits: Reported findings show TCR beta sequences accurately forecast HLA-A and HLA-B alleles in most subjects.

The PCR employed 60 Vbeta primers together with 13 Jbeta primers. Some clones are missing from TCRdb's copy, which holds only in-frame ones; the method was immunoSEQ multiplex PCR. The data hold about 200,000 clones, with 86% observed a single time. V lost 8 bases, J lost 13 bases, and 14 bases stayed unmatched. The CDR3 is made up of 13 amino acids. The germline gives CDR1 MNHNS, CDR2 SASEGT. Comments on this clone: Its antigen is as yet unknown.

Sequenced input: PBMCs. The origin of this receptor is a woman in her 30s in good health and CMV-seronegative. The J gene is TRBJ2-3, the V gene TRBV6-1; 8 nucleotides line up with TRBD2. CDR3 DNA: TGTGCCAGCGCGACACTAGGACTAGCCTCAAAGTATTTT. Translating gives CASATLGLASKYF.